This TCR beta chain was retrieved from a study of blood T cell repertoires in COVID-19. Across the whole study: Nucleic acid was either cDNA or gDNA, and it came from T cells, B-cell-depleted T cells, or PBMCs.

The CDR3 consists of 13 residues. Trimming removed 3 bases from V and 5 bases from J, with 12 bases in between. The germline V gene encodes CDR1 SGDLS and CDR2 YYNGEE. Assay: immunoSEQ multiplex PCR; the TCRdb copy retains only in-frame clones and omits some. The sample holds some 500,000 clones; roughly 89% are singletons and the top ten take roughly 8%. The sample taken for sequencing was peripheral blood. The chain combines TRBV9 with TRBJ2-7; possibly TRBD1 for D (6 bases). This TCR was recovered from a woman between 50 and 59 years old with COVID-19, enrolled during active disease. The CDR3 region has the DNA TGTGCCAGCAGCGGGCGACAGGCCCACGAGCAGTACTTC. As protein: CASSGRQAHEQYF.